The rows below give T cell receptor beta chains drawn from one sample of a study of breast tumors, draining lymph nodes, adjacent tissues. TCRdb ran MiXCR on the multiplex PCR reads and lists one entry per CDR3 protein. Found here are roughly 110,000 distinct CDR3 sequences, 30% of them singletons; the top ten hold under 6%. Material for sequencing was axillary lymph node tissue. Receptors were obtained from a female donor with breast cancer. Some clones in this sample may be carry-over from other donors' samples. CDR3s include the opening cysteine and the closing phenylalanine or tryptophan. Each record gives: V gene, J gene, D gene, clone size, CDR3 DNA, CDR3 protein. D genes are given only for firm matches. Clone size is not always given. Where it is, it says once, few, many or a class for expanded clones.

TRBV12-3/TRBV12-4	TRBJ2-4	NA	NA	TGTGCCAGCAGTTCCAGCGCAAACATTCAGTGCTTC	CASSSSANIQCF
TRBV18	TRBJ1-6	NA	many	TGTGCCAGCTCACCTCCACGTTCACCCCTCCACTTT	CASSPPRSPLHF
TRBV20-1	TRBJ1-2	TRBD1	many	TGCAGTGCTAGAGACTTGGACAGGGGCCACTATGGCTACACCTTC	CSARDLDRGHYGYTF
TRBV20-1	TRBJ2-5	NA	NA	TGCAGTGCTAGAGACTCAGGGGGGTTACAAGAGACCCAGTACTTC	CSARDSGGLQETQYF
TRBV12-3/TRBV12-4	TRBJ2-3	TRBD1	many	TGTGCCAGCAGTTGGGGACAGACAGATACGCAGTATTTT	CASSWGQTDTQYF
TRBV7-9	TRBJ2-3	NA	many	TGTGCCAGCAGTCTGTCCCGGGATACGCAGTATTTT	CASSLSRDTQYF
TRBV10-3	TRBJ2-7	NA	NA	TGTGCCATCAGCGAGCTGGGCCCTAACTCCTACGAGCAGTACTTC	CAISELGPNSYEQYF
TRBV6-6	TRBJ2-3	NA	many	TGTGCCAGCAGTCACTCATCAGGGGCAGATACGCAGTATTTT	CASSHSSGADTQYF
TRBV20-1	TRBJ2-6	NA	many	TGCAGTGCTAGAAAACAGGGAGCTGGGGCCAACGTCCTGACTTTC	CSARKQGAGANVLTF
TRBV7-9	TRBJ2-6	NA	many	TGTGCCAGCAGCTCAAGGTATGGGGCCAACGTCCTGACTTTC	CASSSRYGANVLTF
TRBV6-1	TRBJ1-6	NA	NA	TGTGCCAGCAGTGTTCAACTTGGAGATTCACCCCTCCACTTT	CASSVQLGDSPLHF
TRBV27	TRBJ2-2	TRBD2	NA	TGTCCCAGCAGTTTATCATTGGGGGGGGGTTACACCGGGGAGCTGTTTTTT	CPSSLSLGGGYTGELFF
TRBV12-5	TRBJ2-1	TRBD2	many	TGTGCTAGTGCCTACTCCCACTCCAGAAGCGGGGGTAATGAGCAGTTCTTC	CASAYSHSRSGGNEQFF
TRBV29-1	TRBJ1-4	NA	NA	TGCAGCGTTCCCGGGGTAGCGGGGACGAATGAAAAACTGTTTTTT	CSVPGVAGTNEKLFF
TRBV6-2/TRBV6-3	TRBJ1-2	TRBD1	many	TGTGCCAGCAGTTGGGACAGGGATGGCTACACCTTC	CASSWDRDGYTF
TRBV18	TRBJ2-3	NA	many	TGTGCCAGCTCACCTAATTATCTAGGCACAGATACGCAGTATTTT	CASSPNYLGTDTQYF
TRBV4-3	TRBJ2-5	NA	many	TGCGCCAGCAGCCAAACCAGTTGGAACGGTGGGGAGACCCAGTACTTC	CASSQTSWNGGETQYF
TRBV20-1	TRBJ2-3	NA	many	TGCAGTGCTAGACCCGTGGACGGTAGCACAGATACGCAGTATTTT	CSARPVDGSTDTQYF
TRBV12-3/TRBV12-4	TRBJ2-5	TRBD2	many	TGTGCCAGCAGTTTAGGACTAGCGGGTACTGAGACCCAGTACTTC	CASSLGLAGTETQYF
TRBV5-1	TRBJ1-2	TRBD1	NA	TGCGCCAGCAGCTCGGGACAGGGTAGCGGCTATGGCTACACCTTC	CASSSGQGSGYGYTF
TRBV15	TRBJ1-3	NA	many	TGTGCCACCAGCAGAGATACAGGGTTCGGGAACACCATATATTTT	CATSRDTGFGNTIYF
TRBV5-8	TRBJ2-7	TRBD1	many	TGTGCCAGCAGTCCTTCGGACAGGGGACCCCTGGGGGAGCAGTACTTC	CASSPSDRGPLGEQYF
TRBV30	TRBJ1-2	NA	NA	TGTTCGATGGAGAGTCGGGCTGGCTACACCTTC	CSMESRAGYTF
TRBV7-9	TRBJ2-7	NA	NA	TGTGCCAGCACTGACTTTATGCGCTCGAACTCCTACGAGCAGTACTTC	CASTDFMRSNSYEQYF
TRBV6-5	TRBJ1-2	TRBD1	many	TGTGCCAGCAACCGCGTTACCGGGACAGGGAACTATGGCTACACCTTC	CASNRVTGTGNYGYTF
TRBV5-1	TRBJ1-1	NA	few	TGCGCCAGCAGCTTGGACGTAGGTAACACTGAAGCTTTCTTT	CASSLDVGNTEAFF
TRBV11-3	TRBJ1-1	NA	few	TGTGCCAGCAGCCAAAAAACAGGGAACACTGAAGCTTTCTTT	CASSQKTGNTEAFF
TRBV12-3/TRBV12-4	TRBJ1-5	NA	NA	TGTGCCAGCAGTTTTTTCGGGGGGGCCAATCAGCCCCAGCATTTT	CASSFFGGANQPQHF
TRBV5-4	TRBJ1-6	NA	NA	TGTGCCAGCAGCTTGGGCCAGCCTAGCTCCTATAATTCACCCCTCCACTTT	CASSLGQPSSYNSPLHF
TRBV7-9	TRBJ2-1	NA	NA	TGTGCCAGCAGCCCGCTAGCCCCCACTTACAATGAGCAGCTCTTC	CASSPLAPTYNEQLF
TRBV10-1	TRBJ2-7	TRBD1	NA	TGCGCCGGCAGAGAAGCTTCGGACAGGGTAATCTACGAGCAGTACTTC	CAGREASDRVIYEQYF
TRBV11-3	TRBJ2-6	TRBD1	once	TGTGCCAGCAGCTTCGGGACAGGGACTGGGGCCAACGTCCTGACTTTC	CASSFGTGTGANVLTF
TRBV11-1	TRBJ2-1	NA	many	TGTGCCAGCAGTTTTTTCCTTGGGAGCTCCTACAATGAGCAGTTCTTC	CASSFFLGSSYNEQFF
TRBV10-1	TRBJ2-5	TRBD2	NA	TGCGCCAGCAGTGATAGCGGGAGAAAAGAGACCCAGTACTTC	CASSDSGRKETQYF
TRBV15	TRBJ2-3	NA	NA	TGTGCCACCAGCAGCTTAGGTCCCACAGATACGCAGTATTTT	CATSSLGPTDTQYF
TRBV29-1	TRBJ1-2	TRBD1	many	TGCAGCGCTGACAGGGGAGGTGGCTACACCTTC	CSADRGGGYTF
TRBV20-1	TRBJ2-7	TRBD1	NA	TGCAGTGCTAAGGACAGGGGACTCTCCTACGAGCAGTACTTC	CSAKDRGLSYEQYF
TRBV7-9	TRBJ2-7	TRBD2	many	TGTGCCAGCAGCTCGGATCGGTTAAGCGGGAGGCCCCACGAGCAGTACTTC	CASSSDRLSGRPHEQYF
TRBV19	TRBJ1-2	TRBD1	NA	TGTCCCAGTAGTATCAGTATTTGGGACAGGGTTACTTCCTCCTTC	CPSSISIWDRVTSSF
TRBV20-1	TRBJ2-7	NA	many	TGCAGTGCTTCGATAGGGACGGTCTCCTACGAGCAGTACTTC	CSASIGTVSYEQYF
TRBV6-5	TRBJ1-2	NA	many	TGTGCCAGCAGTCACTCAAAGGGAAACATCTATGGCTACACCTTC	CASSHSKGNIYGYTF
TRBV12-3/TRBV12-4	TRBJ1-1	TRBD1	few	TGTGCCAGCAGTTTAACAGGGGGCAACACTGAAGCTTTCTTT	CASSLTGGNTEAFF
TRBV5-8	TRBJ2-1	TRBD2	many	TGTGCCAGCAGCAAGACTAGCGGTACGAGCTCCTACAATGAGCAGTTCTTC	CASSKTSGTSSYNEQFF
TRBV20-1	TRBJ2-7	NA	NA	TGCAGTGCTAGAGGACGGACTCCTATCTACGAGCAGTACTTC	CSARGRTPIYEQYF
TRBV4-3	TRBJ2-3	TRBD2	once	TGCGCCAGCAGCCAAGATCCGGAGCTAGCGGGGGCCTACACAGATACGCAGTATTTT	CASSQDPELAGAYTDTQYF
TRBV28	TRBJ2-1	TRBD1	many	TGTGCCAGCAGTCCTTGGACAGGGTTAACTGGTAGGTTCTTC	CASSPWTGLTGRFF
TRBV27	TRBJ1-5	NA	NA	TGTGCCAGCACCCTGACTAGCGGGGGGCTAAATCAGCCCCAGCATTTT	CASTLTSGGLNQPQHF
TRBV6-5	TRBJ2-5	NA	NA	TGTGCCAGCGGACACGGGCAAGAGACCCAGTACTTC	CASGHGQETQYF
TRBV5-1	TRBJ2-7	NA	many	TGCGCCAGCAGCTTGTCACAGGGGAGGGCCGAGCAGTACTTC	CASSLSQGRAEQYF
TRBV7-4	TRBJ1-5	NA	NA	TGTGCCAGCAGCTTTAGCGGGAGTAGCAATCAGCCCCAGCATTTT	CASSFSGSSNQPQHF